Listed below are T cell receptor beta chains from one sample, sequenced in a study of molecular identifiers for immune sequencing clone quantification. TCRdb passed the PCR reads through MiXCR, listing each CDR3 protein once. Altogether 460,000 or so distinct CDR3 sequences are present, 25% being singletons, with the ten largest covering around 0.8%. The sequenced sample was naive CD8+ T cells from blood, with Jurkat cell RNA spiked in. The receptor set was obtained from a human donor in good health. Some libraries in this study had Jurkat cell RNA spiked in. CDR3s include the opening cysteine and the closing phenylalanine or tryptophan. The D gene is left open where the match is weak. Where a row states a size, it is once, few, many or the class of an expanded clone; other rows omit it.

TRBJ2-7 TRBV19 TRBD2 NA TGTGCCACCCGGTGGGGGGGTACCCACGAGCAGTACTTC CATRWGGTHEQYF
TRBJ2-7 TRBV7-8 NA many TGTGCCAGCAGCTTAGGTTCCGGGTCCTACGAGCAGTACTTC CASSLGSGSYEQYF
TRBJ2-7 TRBV16 NA NA TGTGCCAGCAGCCAGGCGGGGCTCACCTACGAGCAGTACTTC CASSQAGLTYEQYF
TRBJ2-3 TRBV7-9 TRBD2 few TGTGCCAGCAGCAATGGACTAGTGGCAGATACGCAGTATTTT CASSNGLVADTQYF
TRBJ2-7 TRBV29-1 TRBD1 many TGCAGCGTTGAGATCGTTGGGACAGGGGAAGAGTACGAGCAGTACTTC CSVEIVGTGEEYEQYF
TRBJ2-7 TRBV18 TRBD1 many TGTGCCAGCTCCCGGACCGAGGACAGGGACGACGAGCAGTACTTC CASSRTEDRDDEQYF
TRBJ2-3 TRBV7-2 TRBD2 NA TGTGCCAGCAGCACAGGGACTAGCGGTTGGTCTGATACGCAGTATTTT CASSTGTSGWSDTQYF
TRBJ1-5 TRBV6-1 NA many TGTGCCAGCAGTGAATATTTGAGTTATAGCAATCAGCCCCAGCATTTT CASSEYLSYSNQPQHF
TRBJ1-1 TRBV7-6 NA many TGTGCCAGCAAACACGAGAACACTGAAGCTTTCTTT CASKHENTEAFF
TRBJ1-1 TRBV14 NA few TGTGCCAGCAGCCAAGGCATCAGGACCGGATATCCTGAAGCTTTCTTT CASSQGIRTGYPEAFF
TRBJ2-3 TRBV19 NA NA TGTGCCTCAGGGTTGAGGGATACGCAGTATTTT CASGLRDTQYF
TRBJ2-5 TRBV5-1 NA many TGCGCCAGCAGCCTAAGACAGCTTCAAGAGACCCAGTACTTC CASSLRQLQETQYF
TRBJ2-2 TRBV27 TRBD1 NA TGTGCCAGCAGGCCTCCAGGGGGCCCCGGGGAGCTGTTTTTT CASRPPGGPGELFF
TRBJ2-2 TRBV24-1 NA NA TGTGCCACCAGTGCTCGGACAGTGCGCGGGGAGCTGTTTTTT CATSARTVRGELFF
TRBJ2-5 TRBV11-2 NA NA TGTGCCAGCAGCCCAGGTTGGGGAAACCTGGAGGAGACCCAGTACTTC CASSPGWGNLEETQYF
TRBJ2-1 TRBV13 TRBD1 once TGTGCCAGCAGTCCACCCGACAGGGAAAATGAGCAGCTCTTC CASSPPDRENEQLF
TRBJ2-7 TRBV6-2/TRBV6-3 NA NA TGTGCCAGCAGTTCGGCACCCGGGACCCCCGCCGAATACGAGCAGTACTTC CASSSAPGTPAEYEQYF
TRBJ2-2 TRBV28 TRBD2 NA TGTGCCAGCATGGAACTAGCGGAGAACACCGGGGAGCTGTTTTTT CASMELAENTGELFF
TRBJ1-2 TRBV7-9 TRBD1 few TGTGCCAGCAGCTTACCGGGACAGGGGAACTATGGCTACACCTTC CASSLPGQGNYGYTF
TRBJ2-2 TRBV7-6 TRBD2 NA TGTACCAGCAGCTTATCGCCCAGCGGGATACGCGACACCGGGGAGCTGTTTTTT CTSSLSPSGIRDTGELFF
TRBJ1-4 TRBV6-1 NA NA TGTGCCAGCAGGGACGTACAGTGGGAAAAACTGTTTTTT CASRDVQWEKLFF
TRBJ1-1 TRBV3-1 NA once TGTGCCAGCGGCCACCGGGACGTATTGAACACTGCGGGTGAAGCTTTCTTT CASGHRDVLNTAGEAFF
TRBJ2-1 TRBV5-4 TRBD2 few TGTGCCAGCAGCGCCCTAATAGCGGGCTCCTACAATGAGCAGTTCTTC CASSALIAGSYNEQFF
TRBJ1-1 TRBV2 NA few TGTGCCAGCAGTGAAAATACACCCGATGGGACTGAAGCTTTCTTT CASSENTPDGTEAFF
TRBJ1-1 TRBV27 NA many TGTGCCAGCAGTCCAGCAGTTGACACTGAAGCTTTCTTT CASSPAVDTEAFF
TRBJ2-3 TRBV6-5 NA many TGTGCCAGCAGTTACGCCAGCACAGATACGCAGTATTTT CASSYASTDTQYF
TRBJ1-1 TRBV30 NA few TGTGCCTGGAGTCCGGACCGGCACACTGAAGCTTTCTTT CAWSPDRHTEAFF
TRBJ2-7 TRBV9 TRBD2 few TGTGCCAGCAGCCCCACTAGCGGGGGCTCCTCCTACGAGCAGTACTTC CASSPTSGGSSYEQYF
TRBJ2-7 TRBV29-1 TRBD1 many TGCAGCGTTGAATTCCGGACAGGGGATAAAGTTGGGCAGTACTTC CSVEFRTGDKVGQYF
TRBJ1-1 TRBV5-1 NA NA TGCGCCAGCAGCTTTCTTGAAGCGAGGCTGGGGCAACACGTGAACACTGAAGCTTTCTTT CASSFLEARLGQHVNTEAFF
TRBJ2-2 TRBV7-3 TRBD1 few TGTGCCATCCCGGGGGACAGGGCCCCCGGGGAGCTGTCTTTT CAIPGDRAPGELSF
TRBJ2-7 TRBV7-9 TRBD2 NA TGTGCCAGCAGCACCGGGACTAGCGGGAGGGCCCACGAGCAGTACTTC CASSTGTSGRAHEQYF
TRBJ2-2 TRBV7-8 TRBD1 few TGTGCCAGCAGCTTGGGGACAGAGAACACCGGGGAGCTGTTTTTT CASSLGTENTGELFF
TRBJ2-2 TRBV20-1 NA few TGCAGTGCCGGCCGAGCCGGGGAGCTGTTTTTT CSAGRAGELFF
TRBJ2-3 TRBV5-1 TRBD2 many TGCGCCAGCAGTACGAATTGGGACTACCGCACAGATACGCAGTATTTT CASSTNWDYRTDTQYF
TRBJ2-5 TRBV5-4 NA many TGTGCCAGCAGAATGGCCCTACAAGAGACCCAGTACTTC CASRMALQETQYF
TRBJ1-5 TRBV19 NA few TGTGCCACAGGTCAGCCCCAGCATTTT CATGQPQHF
TRBJ2-7 TRBV6-2/TRBV6-3 NA NA TGTGCCAGCAGCTCGGGACTGATTTCCTACGAGCAGTACTTC CASSSGLISYEQYF
TRBJ1-3 TRBV5-5 TRBD1 NA TGTGCCAGTTTCCAGGGGGCCACCTCTGGAAACACCATATATTTT CASFQGATSGNTIYF
TRBJ2-3 TRBV6-2/TRBV6-3 NA many TGTGCCAGCAGCCCGGGGGTAGGTGCAGATACGCAGTATTTT CASSPGVGADTQYF
TRBJ2-7 TRBV4-2 TRBD1 many TGTGCCAGCAGCCAAGGACCCGGACAGGGGGCCTACGAGCAGTACTTC CASSQGPGQGAYEQYF
TRBJ1-1 TRBV30 NA few TGTGCCTGGACGATGGCCAGGGGCTCCACTGAAGCTTTCTTT CAWTMARGSTEAFF